Shown below are 30 T cell receptor beta chains from a single sample sequenced in a study of T cell repertoires in cytomegalovirus infection. One entry per CDR3 protein results from TCRdb running MiXCR on the reads. The sample lists hundreds of thousands of distinct CDR3 sequences; about a sixth were seen once. The sample consisted of PBMCs. The receptors here all came from a human donor in good health (CMV status not recorded). Some clones in this sample may be carry-over from other donors' samples.

The rearrangement links TRBV7-2 to TRBJ2-4; TRBD1 matches at 10 bases. Germline V gives CDR1 SGHTA, CDR2 FQGNSA. There are 16 residues in the CDR3. Trimming removed 1 base from V and 2 bases from J; junction bases left unmatched: 2. DNA of the CDR3: TGTGCCAGCAGCTTAGTAGACAGGGGGCCCAAAAACATTCAGTACTTC. This gives the protein CASSLVDRGPKNIQYF.

This clonotype was counted only a few times. The chain combines TRBV12-3 or TRBV12-4 with TRBJ2-1; 9 nucleotides match TRBD1. The CDR3 covers 12 residues. The J segment lost 13 bases and the V segment lost 3 bases, leaving 4 bases of the junction unmatched. The CDR3 reads CASSLGTGLQFF. Here the CDR3 DNA reads TGTGCCAGCAGTTTGGGGACAGGGCTCCAGTTCTTC.

Many counts were recorded for this clonotype. The CDR3 DNA reads TGTGCCAGCAGCTTTAGTTTAGGGCCGAATGAAGCTTTCTTT. Protein sequence: CASSFSLGPNEAFF. The chain joins TRBV7-2 to TRBJ1-1; D ambiguous. The CDR3 runs to 14 residues. The germline V gene encodes CDR1 SGHTA and CDR2 FQGNSA. Between the trimmed V and J ends, which lost 3 bases and 7 bases, there was a span of 15 bases.

This chain links TRBV27 with TRBJ2-1; D uncertain. V lost 7 bases and J lost 4, with 8 bases in between. Germline assignment: CDR1 MNHEY and CDR2 SMNVEV (reference sequence). The CDR3 is 12 amino acids. The CDR3 protein is CASNTPYNEQFF. CDR3 nucleotides: TGTGCCAGCAATACACCTTACAATGAGCAGTTCTTC.

As to this clonotype: It may be a read error: a sequence one base away is much more abundant. This rearrangement joins TRBV7-2 to TRBJ2-1, with 10 bases that match TRBD2. There are 15 residues in the CDR3. Germline CDR1 and CDR2: SGHTA and FQGNSA. V shed 5 bases, J shed 6 bases, and the junction held 7 bases outside the gene matches. CDR3: CASSTWTSGLNEQFF. CDR3 sequence (DNA): TGTGCCAGCAGCACCTGGACTAGCGGCCTCAATGAGCAGTTCTTC. The full variable domain, completed using reference TRBV7-2 and TRBJ2-1, is GAGVSQSPSNKVTEKGKDVELRCDPISGHTALYWYRQSLGQGLEFLIYFQGNSAPDKSGLPSDRFSAERTGGSVSTLTIQRTQQEDSAVYLCASSTWTSGLNEQFFGPGTRLTVL.

The CDR3: CSASRGYEQYF. The CDR3 region has the DNA TGCAGTGCTAGTCGGGGCTACGAGCAGTACTTC. The chain employs TRBV20-1 and TRBJ2-7; a weak D match, TRBD2 (5 bases). Per germline, CDR1 DFQATT and CDR2 SNEGSKA (reference sequence). There are 11 residues in the CDR3. Trimming shortened V by 3 bases and J by 3 bases, and 6 bases separated the two germline ends.

This clonotype has only a few counts. The chain joins TRBV20-1 to TRBJ1-3, with D uncertain. This CDR3 contains 13 residues. Germline CDR1 and CDR2: DFQATT and SNEGSKA (reference sequence). V lost 5 bases to trimming and J lost 4 bases, with 12 bases between them. CDR3 sequence reads: CSAPRRPGNTIYF. The DNA for the CDR3 is TGCAGTGCTCCCCGCCGCCCGGGAAACACCATATATTTT.

This clonotype has ten or more counts. The chain links TRBV7-2 to TRBJ2-3; TRBD1 matches at 10 bases. Germline V lookup: CDR1 SGHTA, CDR2 FQGNSA. The CDR3 has 14 residues. The J segment lost 13 bases and the V segment lost 3 bases, leaving 10 bases of the junction unmatched. This chain's CDR3 is CASSLGQGRGLEYF. The DNA of the CDR3 is TGTGCCAGCAGCTTGGGACAGGGGCGGGGGTTGGAGTATTTT.

This clonotype has just a few counts. CDR3 amino acids: CASSWRGGAGGTDTQYF. The DNA of the CDR3 is TGTGCCAGCAGCTGGCGTGGGGGAGCGGGAGGCACAGATACGCAGTATTTT. This chain connects TRBV7-2 to TRBJ2-3; 8 bases are shared with TRBD2. The CDR3 is 17 residues long. V lost 4 bases to trimming and J lost 1 base; unmatched junction nucleotides: 10. The V gene's germline CDR1 is SGHTA and CDR2 FQGNSA. Looking up the rest from reference TRBV7-2 and TRBJ2-3 gives the full variable domain: GAGVSQSPSNKVTEKGKDVELRCDPISGHTALYWYRQSLGQGLEFLIYFQGNSAPDKSGLPSDRFSAERTGGSVSTLTIQRTQQEDSAVYLCASSWRGGAGGTDTQYFGPGTRLTVL.

This clonotype has only a few counts. CDR3 sequence reads: CASSQPPTTDTQYF. In DNA, the CDR3 is TGTGCCAGCAGCCAACCCCCAACCACAGATACGCAGTATTTT. This chain joins TRBV3-1 and TRBJ2-3; D is ambiguous. Germline CDR1 LGHDT, CDR2 YNNKEL (reference sequence). The CDR3 totals 14 residues. Trimming shortened V by 2 bases and J by 2 bases, and 8 bases separated the two germline ends.

This clonotype has a handful of counts. The chain has TRBV10-3 and TRBJ2-5, with TRBD1 matching 11 bases. Germline lookup yields CDR1 ENHRY and CDR2 SYGVKD. V gave up 4 bases and J gave up 5 bases; unmatched junction bases: 9. The CDR3 length is 16 residues. The CDR3 sequence: CAISVRRGQGVETQYF. The CDR3 coding sequence is TGTGCCATCAGTGTAAGGAGGGGACAGGGGGTCGAGACCCAGTACTTC.

This clonotype has more than one count but fewer than ten. This rearrangement joins TRBV2 to TRBJ2-1, with D perhaps being TRBD1 or TRBD2 (5 bases each). V lost 6 bases and J lost 9, with 18 bases in between. This CDR3 contains 14 residues. CDR1 is SNHLY, CDR2 FYNNEI, per germline. Written as DNA, the CDR3 is TGTGCCAGCAGGGGGGACCCCGGTCGGAGTGAGCAGTTCTTC. This encodes CASRGDPGRSEQFF.

A few counts support this clonotype. This rearrangement joins TRBV20-1 to TRBJ2-3; D is perhaps TRBD1 (5 bases). Germline loops: CDR1 DFQATT, CDR2 SNEGSKA (reference sequence). The CDR3 covers 15 residues. V lost 0 bases to trimming and J lost 6 bases, with 16 bases between them. The CDR3 nucleotides read TGCAGTGCTAGAGATCCGGCAGCTTCAGGGGATACGCAGTATTTT. This sequence encodes CSARDPAASGDTQYF.

The sample holds a few counts of this clonotype. The chain joins TRBV5-6 to TRBJ1-4; 7 bases are shared with TRBD1. CDR3 length: 13 residues. The V gene end was trimmed by 4 bases and the J gene end by 10 bases; junction bases not matched to a gene: 7. Germline-derived CDR1 and CDR2 are SGHDT and YYEEEE. The CDR3 nucleotides read TGTGCCAGCAGCCTTTACAGGGGAGGAAAACTGTTTTTT. Translated, it gives CASSLYRGGKLFF.

The chain uses TRBV6-5 and TRBJ2-1; D gene uncertain. CDR1 and CDR2 from the germline V gene are MNHEY and SVGAGI. With 2 bases removed from V and 6 bases from J, the gap between germline ends came to 8 bases. The CDR3 loop spans 13 amino acids. Here the CDR3 reads CASSYDASNEQFF. CDR3 nucleotide sequence: TGTGCCAGCAGTTACGACGCTAGCAATGAGCAGTTCTTC.

In its sample, this clonotype was seen many times. This rearrangement joins TRBV4-3 to TRBJ2-3; 9 bases align to TRBD2. The CDR3 has 18 amino acids. Germline loops: CDR1 LGHNA, CDR2 YSLEER. J was trimmed by 4 bases and V by 0 bases; bases with no gene match: 11. CDR3 in amino acids: CASSQDGIAGVNADTQYF. CDR3 nucleotide sequence: TGCGCCAGCAGCCAAGATGGTATAGCGGGAGTCAACGCAGATACGCAGTATTTT.

The chain uses TRBV11-3 and TRBJ2-3; D remains ambiguous. CDR1 and CDR2 (germline): SGHNT, YENEEA. The V end was cut by 5 bases, the J end by 0 bases, with 6 bases between. The CDR3 loop spans 13 amino acids. The CDR3 DNA sequence: TGTGCCAGCAGCCAGCTCAGCACAGATACGCAGTATTTT. It translates to CASSQLSTDTQYF.

This clonotype was picked up a small number of times. This sequence joins TRBV4-1 and TRBJ2-1, with D possibly being TRBD2 (5 bases). CDR1 and CDR2 from the germline V gene are MGHRA and YSYEKL. The V end was cut by 1 base, the J end by 9 bases, with 13 bases between. The CDR3 is 14 amino acids. As DNA, the CDR3 is TGCGCCAGCAGCCAAGGGCTAGCAGTAAGTGAGCAGTTCTTC. Its translation: CASSQGLAVSEQFF.

This clonotype was seen at least ten times. The chain recombines TRBV7-2 with TRBJ1-2; 9 nucleotides agree with TRBD1. The J segment lost 8 bases and the V segment lost 5 bases, leaving 12 bases of the junction unmatched. Germline assignment: CDR1 SGHTA and CDR2 FQGNSA. The CDR3 has 15 amino acids. This CDR3 is CASSNILQGASGYTF. As DNA, the CDR3 is TGTGCCAGCAGCAATATTCTACAGGGGGCCTCGGGCTACACCTTC.

In this sample, this clonotype turned up many times. The chain couples TRBV20-1 to TRBJ2-1; D gene uncertain. The germline gives CDR1 DFQATT, CDR2 SNEGSKA (reference sequence). This CDR3 contains 15 residues. V was clipped by 5 bases and J by 0 bases, with 14 bases between them. CDR3 sequence (DNA): TGCAGTGCTCGCCCCCTCATGAGCTCCTACAATGAGCAGTTCTTC. Translation gives CSARPLMSSYNEQFF.

The chain links TRBV7-9 to TRBJ2-5; 9 bases are shared with TRBD1. The germline gives CDR1 SEHNR, CDR2 FQNEAQ (reference sequence). Trimming took 5 bases from V and 5 from J; bases not matched to a gene: 9. CDR3 length equals 15 residues. CDR3 region: CASSPRDRDSETQYF. The CDR3 nucleotides are TGTGCCAGCAGCCCACGGGACAGGGATTCTGAGACCCAGTACTTC.

The chain links TRBV28 to TRBJ1-5; D gene unclear. Germline V gene sequence: CDR1 MDHEN, CDR2 SYDVKM. This CDR3 spans 15 amino acids. The V end was cut by 5 bases, the J end by 6 bases, with 17 bases between. CDR3 in amino acids: CASSPWKPGLQPQHF. For the CDR3, the DNA is TGTGCCAGCAGTCCTTGGAAACCTGGGCTTCAGCCCCAGCATTTT.

This clonotype has more than one count but fewer than ten. This rearrangement joins TRBV19 to TRBJ1-1; 7 positions agree with TRBD1. With V trimmed by 10 bases and J by 5 bases, 10 bases remained unmatched. The CDR3 is made up of 13 amino acids. In germline, CDR1 is LNHDA, CDR2 SQIVND (reference sequence). The CDR3: CATTAQGVTEAFF. DNA of the CDR3: TGTGCCACGACGGCCCAGGGGGTGACTGAAGCTTTCTTT.

This sequence joins TRBV6-6 and TRBJ1-5, with D possibly TRBD1 on 5 matching bases. The V and J ends lost 5 bases and 6 bases respectively, with 5 bases between them. This CDR3 is built from 11 residues. Germline V gene lookup returns CDR1 MNHNY and CDR2 SVGAGI (reference sequence). This CDR3 is CASSGGQPQHF. The CDR3 coding sequence is TGTGCCAGCAGTGGGGGTCAGCCCCAGCATTTT.

This clonotype was detected a few times. V is TRBV6-1 and J is TRBJ1-1; perhaps TRBD1 as D (5 bases). Trimming left V 7 bases short and J 1 base short, with 10 bases between. From germline, CDR1 is MNHNS and CDR2 SASEGT. This CDR3 has 13 amino acids. The CDR3 DNA is TGTGCCAGCAAGGTCAGGGCGAACACTGAAGCTTTCTTT. Amino acid sequence: CASKVRANTEAFF.

In its sample, this clonotype was seen a few times. CDR3 in DNA: TGTGCCAGCGCCCCCCCCCGTAGCGGGAGGAAAAACATTCAGTACTTC. This encodes CASAPPRSGRKNIQYF. The chain combines TRBV6-1 with TRBJ2-4; 10 bases align to TRBD2. CDR1 and CDR2 (germline): MNHNS, SASEGT. This CDR3 region has 16 residues. The J segment lost 4 bases and the V segment lost 8 bases, leaving 11 bases of the junction unmatched.

This clonotype was detected only a few times. The CDR3 region is CASSEAFLTGGFYEQYF. The CDR3 DNA is TGTGCCAGCAGTGAAGCGTTTTTAACAGGGGGATTCTACGAGCAGTACTTC. This chain uses TRBV6-1 with TRBJ2-7; 8 bases align to TRBD1. Per the germline V gene, CDR1 is MNHNS and CDR2 is SASEGT. This CDR3 is 17 amino acids long. V lost 0 bases and J lost 3; bases outside the gene matches: 10.

The chain is built from TRBV4-2 and TRBJ2-7, with D unresolved. In germline, CDR1 is LGHNA, CDR2 YNFKEQ. Trimming took off 2 bases at V and 2 bases at J, with 16 bases between the two ends. This CDR3 contains 16 residues. The CDR3 coding sequence is TGTGCCAGCAGCCAAACTCCTGACTCGATAACCTACGAGCAGTACTTC. Translated: CASSQTPDSITYEQYF.

This clonotype occurred many times. The chain carries TRBV7-2 and TRBJ1-2, with D hard to call. The CDR3 covers 14 residues. From germline, CDR1 is SGHTA and CDR2 FQGNSA. V was trimmed by 1 base and J by 4 bases, leaving 10 bases between them. The CDR3 DNA follows: TGTGCCAGCAGCTTAGAACTTACGGCCTATGGCTACACCTTC. Protein sequence: CASSLELTAYGYTF.

The chain uses TRBV7-9 and TRBJ2-1, with D possibly called TRBD1 or TRBD2 (6 bases each). The germline V and J ends were trimmed by 5 bases and 10 bases, with 21 bases remaining between them. The length of the CDR3 is 15 residues. Germline V CDR1 and CDR2: SEHNR, FQNEAQ (reference sequence). The CDR3 loop reads CASSPLVPRGQEQFF. The CDR3 nucleotides read TGTGCCAGCAGCCCCTTGGTTCCTCGGGGGCAGGAGCAGTTCTTC.